This T cell receptor (beta chain) was identified during a study of beta chain features in type 1 diabetes. Overall study findings and caveats: Cells expressing TCR highly could be over-represented by cDNA sequencing.

A word on this clone: What it binds is not known.

The entirety of the isolated RNA underwent reverse transcription, so expressed TCRB transcripts were sequenced. Produced via immunoSEQ multiplex PCR; TCRdb's table is partial and in-frame only. The sample gives about 40,000 clones, around 49% of which show up once; 0.65% to 0.9% is in the top ten. One heparinised blood draw, averaging approximately 0.11 L, came from each donor. Each of the CD4+ naive, central memory, regulatory and stem cell-like memory populations was sorted via CD45RO/CCR7/CD25/CD127/CD95/CD27. CDR3 length: 13 residues. The germline gives CDR1 LNHDA, CDR2 SQIVND (reference sequence). J gave up 9 bases and V 4 bases, and 6 bases lay outside the gene matches.

Sequencing used central memory CD4+ T cells from blood. The chain carries TRBV19 and TRBJ1-1; TRBD1 matches 9 bases. The source is a woman aged 18-30 years in good health. CDR3 nucleotides: TGTGCCAGTAGTAGCCGGGACAGGGATCAAGCTTTCTTT. This sequence encodes CASSSRDRDQAFF.